Below are 7 T cell receptor beta chains sequenced from a single sample in a study of shared clonotypes between healthy human individuals. This table comes from immunoSEQ multiplex PCR, and its TCRdb copy is limited to in-frame clones, with some not included. The profile covers more than 2 million clones, with about 94% appearing a single time and about 0.13% taken by the ten largest. Sequenced: naive CD4+ T cells sorted from blood. Regarding subset: CD45RA+ positively selected. The receptors originated from a man aged 18-30 years in good health.

The V gene is TRBV10-3, the J gene TRBJ2-3; 11 bases align to TRBD1. Losses at the gene ends were 5 bases for V and 3 bases for J; bases not matched to a gene: 4. The CDR3 covers 15 residues. CDR1 and CDR2 from the germline V gene are ENHRY and SYGVKD. CDR3 protein: CAISRTGGATDTQYF. Here the CDR3 DNA reads TGTGCCATCAGTAGGACAGGGGGCGCGACAGATACGCAGTATTTT.

This clone showed up just once. This sequence joins TRBV7-8 and TRBJ1-1; 7 nucleotides match TRBD1. With V trimmed by 1 base and J by 4 bases, 6 bases remained unmatched. There are 15 residues in the CDR3. The V gene's germline CDR1 is SGHVS and CDR2 FQNEAQ. The CDR3 spells CASSLVRGQRTEAFF. CDR3 in DNA: TGTGCCAGCAGCTTAGTTAGGGGGCAACGCACTGAAGCTTTCTTT.

This chain uses TRBV6-5 with TRBJ2-7; D is uncertain. The CDR3 has 13 residues. V shed 6 bases and J shed 2 bases, with 11 bases lying between them. The germline V gene encodes CDR1 MNHEY and CDR2 SVGAGI. CDR3: CASRQSGPYEQYF. DNA for the CDR3: TGTGCCAGCAGACAGTCCGGCCCCTACGAGCAGTACTTC.

The chain joins TRBV6-1 to TRBJ2-1, with D hard to call. The germline gives CDR1 MNHNS, CDR2 SASEGT. The CDR3 is 14 residues long. The CDR3, as DNA: TGTGGGTCGAATGGGTACAGCTCCTACAATGAGCAGTTCTTC. Encoded protein: CGSNGYSSYNEQFF.

V is TRBV6-1 and J is TRBJ1-2; the D is unclear. Looked up from germline, CDR1 is MNHNS and CDR2 is SASEGT. The CDR3 has 14 amino acids. The V and J ends lost 3 bases and 7 bases respectively, with 15 bases between them. CDR3 in amino acids: CASSDYGRDSGYTF. The CDR3 nucleotides read TGTGCCAGCAGTGACTATGGGCGGGATAGTGGCTACACCTTC.

The rearrangement uses TRBV18 and TRBJ1-6; D call uncertain. Germline V gives CDR1 KGHSH, CDR2 LQKENI. This CDR3 region has 19 residues. V was clipped by 1 base and J by 5 bases, with 21 bases between them. In DNA form, the CDR3 reads TGTGCCAGCTCACCACGGAGGGTCCAGTCAAATCAAGATAATTCACCCCTCCACTTT. Amino acid sequence: CASSPRRVQSNQDNSPLHF.

Worth noting for this clone: Additional DNA sequences in this sample encode the identical CDR3. CDR3 sequence reads: CASSLTDANYGYTF. CDR3 nucleotide sequence: TGCGCCAGCAGCTTAACAGATGCTAACTATGGCTACACCTTC. This sequence joins TRBV5-1 and TRBJ1-2; D remains unclear. CDR3 length: 14 residues. Germline lookup yields CDR1 SGHRS and CDR2 YFSETQ. V gave up 2 bases and J gave up 0 bases, with 8 bases separating them.